Below are 8 T cell receptor beta chains sequenced from a single sample in a study of somatic mutations in cytotoxic T cells in rheumatoid arthritis. Generated by immunoSEQ multiplex PCR, the TCRdb table keeps only in-frame clones and is missing some. The top ten clones hold 35% to 40% of a sample with about 8,600 clones, about 80% of them seen once. The sample comprised CD8+ T cells sorted from blood. All receptors derive from a woman between 45 and 65 years old in good health.

The V call is TRBV10-3, the J call TRBJ2-7; TRBD1 matches at 9 bases. The CDR3 loop spans 13 amino acids. V gave up 11 bases and J gave up 5 bases; unmatched junction bases: 10. Germline CDR1 is ENHRY and CDR2 is SYGVKD. CDR3 sequence reads: CAASDRGEDEQYF. The DNA for the CDR3 is TGTGCCGCCTCGGACAGGGGAGAGGACGAGCAGTACTTC.

In its sample, this clone ranks as medium-sized. The chain has TRBV7-2 and TRBJ1-2; D call uncertain. V lost 2 bases to trimming and J lost 8 bases, with 21 bases between them. CDR3 size: 16 residues. CDR1 is SGHTA and CDR2 is FQGNSA in the germline V gene. CDR3 coding DNA: TGTGCCAGCAGCTTACGAGATCCTACGGTCCCGTGGGGCTACACCTTC. This codes for CASSLRDPTVPWGYTF.

The chain has TRBV27 and TRBJ2-7, with 7 bases lining up with TRBD1. The CDR3 is made up of 15 amino acids. Germline V gene sequence: CDR1 MNHEY, CDR2 SMNVEV (reference sequence). With V trimmed by 3 bases and J by 2 bases, 7 bases remained unmatched. In nucleotides, the CDR3 is TGTGCCAGCAGTTTGACAGGGTACCTCGCCTACGAGCAGTACTTC. It translates to CASSLTGYLAYEQYF.

This sequence joins TRBV5-4 and TRBJ2-7; 8 bases align to TRBD1. The trim removed 2 bases at V and 4 bases at J, leaving 8 bases unmatched. Per the germline V gene, CDR1 is SGHNT and CDR2 is YYREEE (reference sequence). The CDR3 is 15 residues long. CDR3 DNA sequence: TGTGCCAGCAGCTTCGGAAGGACAGGGAAGTACGAGCAGTACTTC. This codes for CASSFGRTGKYEQYF.

The chain carries TRBV10-3 and TRBJ2-7; D might be TRBD1 (6 bases). The CDR3 spans 14 residues. CDR1 ENHRY and CDR2 SYGVKD come from the germline V gene. V dropped 0 bases and J dropped 3 bases, with 9 bases sitting between them. CDR3 in amino acids: CAISESLQGYEQYF. CDR3 coding DNA: TGTGCCATCAGTGAGTCGCTACAGGGCTACGAGCAGTACTTC.

The chain uses TRBV18 and TRBJ1-4; D not resolved. From germline, CDR1 is KGHSH and CDR2 LQKENI. Trimming removed 3 bases at V and 6 bases at J, with 17 bases between. The CDR3 totals 16 residues. For the CDR3, the DNA is TGTGCCAGCTCACCTACGAAAGGAGGATGGGATGAAAAACTGTTTTTT. Translated: CASSPTKGGWDEKLFF.

In its sample, this clone was seen a few times. This chain links TRBV30 with TRBJ2-7, with 8 nucleotides matching TRBD1. With V trimmed by 1 base and J by 7 bases, 9 bases remained unmatched. The CDR3 runs 14 residues. Per the germline V gene, CDR1 is GTSNPN and CDR2 is SVGIG (reference sequence). The CDR3 loop reads CAWSAQDRALEQYF. As DNA, the CDR3 is TGTGCCTGGAGTGCTCAGGACAGGGCTCTAGAGCAGTACTTC.

This chain connects TRBV11-2 to TRBJ1-1; D perhaps matches TRBD1 (5 bases). Looked up from germline, CDR1 is SGHAT and CDR2 is FQNNGV. Trimming stripped 0 bases from V and 7 bases from J, with 9 bases between. The length of the CDR3 is 13 residues. CDR3 sequence reads: CASSLERRGEAFF. The CDR3 DNA follows: TGTGCCAGCAGCTTAGAGCGTAGGGGTGAAGCTTTCTTT.